This T cell receptor (beta chain) was identified in a study of T cell responses to AZD1222 COVID-19 vaccine. This clone showed up just once. Assay used: immunoSEQ multiplex PCR; TCRdb lists only in-frame clones, some missing. The sample shows about 87,000 clones, approximately 88% of them seen only once. The CDR3 has 13 amino acids. Germline CDR1 reads SNHLY; CDR2 reads FYNNEI. With V trimmed by 5 bases and J by 10 bases, 5 bases remained unmatched. The sample here was peripheral blood, taken on day 0 of AZD1222 vaccination. The rearrangement links TRBV2 to TRBJ1-6; 7 bases are shared with TRBD1. The sequence was obtained from an adult in good health. The CDR3: CASSLTGNSPLHF. CDR3 bases: TGTGCCAGCAGTTTGACAGGGAACTCACCCCTCCACTTT.